The TCR beta chain described here comes from a study of CD8 T cells in ankylosing spondylitis. Study results and caveats: Apparently characteristic of ankylosing spondylitis blood was a TCR beta motif (under ten highly homologous variants). Before this, some motif variants had been reported in reactive arthritis synovial fluid and blood. Disease-linked clones reportedly concentrated significantly in matched ankylosing spondylitis synovial fluid.

Researchers built TCR beta libraries using quantitative 5'-RACE with molecular barcodes. TCRdb redid the calling of the 5' RACE reads with MiXCR, one entry per CDR3 protein. Seen here are about 270,000 distinct CDR3 sequences, 30% to 35% observed once, and the top ten hold 3.5% to 4.5%. V gave up 2 bases and J gave up 0 bases, with 7 bases separating them. CDR3 length: 15 residues. Germline assignment: CDR1 MNHEY and CDR2 SVGAGI. In its sample, this clonotype was seen a few times. The antigen remains unidentified. Sample: blood, either unsorted or a sorted T cell fraction (not recorded which). This sequence joins TRBV6-5 and TRBJ2-2, with no clear D. The sequence derives from a male donor with ankylosing spondylitis or in good health (not recorded which). The DNA for the CDR3 is TGTGCCAGCAGTTACACGGTCCCGAACACCGGGGAGCTGTTTTTT. This translates into CASSYTVPNTGELFF.